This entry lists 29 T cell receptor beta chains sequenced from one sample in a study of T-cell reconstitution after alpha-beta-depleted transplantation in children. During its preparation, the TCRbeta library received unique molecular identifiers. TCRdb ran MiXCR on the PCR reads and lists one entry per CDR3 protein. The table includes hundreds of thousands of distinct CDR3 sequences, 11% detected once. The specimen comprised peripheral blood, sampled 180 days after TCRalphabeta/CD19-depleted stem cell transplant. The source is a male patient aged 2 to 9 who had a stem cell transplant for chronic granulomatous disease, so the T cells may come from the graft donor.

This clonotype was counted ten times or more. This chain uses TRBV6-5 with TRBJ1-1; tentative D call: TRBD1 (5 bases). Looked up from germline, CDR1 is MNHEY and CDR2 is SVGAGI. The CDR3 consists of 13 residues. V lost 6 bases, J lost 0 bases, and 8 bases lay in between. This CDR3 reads CASRGRLNTEAFF. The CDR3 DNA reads TGTGCCAGCAGGGGGCGGCTGAACACTGAAGCTTTCTTT.

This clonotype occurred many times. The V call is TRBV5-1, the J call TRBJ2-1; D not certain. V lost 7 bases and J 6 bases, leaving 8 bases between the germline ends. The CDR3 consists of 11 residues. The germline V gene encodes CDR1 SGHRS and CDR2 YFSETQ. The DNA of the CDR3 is TGCGCCAGCTCAATCCCCAATGAGCAGTTCTTC. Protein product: CASSIPNEQFF.

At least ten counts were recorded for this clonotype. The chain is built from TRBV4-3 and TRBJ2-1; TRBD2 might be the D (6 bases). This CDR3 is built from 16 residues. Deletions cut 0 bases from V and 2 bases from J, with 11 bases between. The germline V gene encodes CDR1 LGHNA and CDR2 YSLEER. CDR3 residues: CASSQDLTSTYNEQFF. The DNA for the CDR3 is TGCGCCAGCAGCCAAGATCTCACTAGCACCTACAATGAGCAGTTCTTC.

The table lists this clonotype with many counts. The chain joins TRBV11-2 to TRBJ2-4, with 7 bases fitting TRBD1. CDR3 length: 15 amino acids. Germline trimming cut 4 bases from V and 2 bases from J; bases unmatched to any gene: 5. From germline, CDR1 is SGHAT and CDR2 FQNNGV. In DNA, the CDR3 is TGTGCCAGCAGCTCATTACAGGGGACCAAAAACATTCAGTACTTC. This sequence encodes CASSSLQGTKNIQYF.

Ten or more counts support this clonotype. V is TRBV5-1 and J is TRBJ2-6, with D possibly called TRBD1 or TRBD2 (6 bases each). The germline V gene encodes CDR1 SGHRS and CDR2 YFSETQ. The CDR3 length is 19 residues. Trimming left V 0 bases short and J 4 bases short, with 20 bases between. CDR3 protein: CASSLEGGSFFLGANVLTF. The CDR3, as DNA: TGCGCCAGCAGCTTGGAGGGGGGAAGTTTTTTCTTAGGGGCCAACGTCCTGACTTTC.

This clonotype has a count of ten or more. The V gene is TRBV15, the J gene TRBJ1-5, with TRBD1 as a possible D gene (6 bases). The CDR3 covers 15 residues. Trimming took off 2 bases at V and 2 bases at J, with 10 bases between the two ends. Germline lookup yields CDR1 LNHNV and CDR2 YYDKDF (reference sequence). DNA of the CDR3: TGTGCCACCAGCAGAAGGGGGGGAGGCAATCAGCCCCAGCATTTT. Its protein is CATSRRGGGNQPQHF.

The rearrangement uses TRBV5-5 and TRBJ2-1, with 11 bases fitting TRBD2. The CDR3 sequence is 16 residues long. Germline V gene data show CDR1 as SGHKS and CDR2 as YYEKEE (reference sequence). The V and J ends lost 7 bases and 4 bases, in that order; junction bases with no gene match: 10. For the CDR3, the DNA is TGTGCCAGCCACCGTAGGACTAGCGGGTTTTACAATGAGCAGTTCTTC. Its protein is CASHRRTSGFYNEQFF.

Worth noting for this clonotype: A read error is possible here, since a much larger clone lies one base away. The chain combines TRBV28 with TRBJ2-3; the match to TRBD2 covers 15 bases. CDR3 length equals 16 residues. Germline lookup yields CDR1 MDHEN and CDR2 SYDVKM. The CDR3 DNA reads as TGTGCCAGCAGCCCTGGACTAGCGGGAGGGGCAGAAACGCAGTATTTT. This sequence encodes CASSPGLAGGAETQYF.

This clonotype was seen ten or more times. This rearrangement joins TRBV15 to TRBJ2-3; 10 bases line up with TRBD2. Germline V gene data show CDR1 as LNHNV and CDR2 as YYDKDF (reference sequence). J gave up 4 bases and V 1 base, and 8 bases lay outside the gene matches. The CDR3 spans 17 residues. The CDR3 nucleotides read TGTGCCACCAGCAGAGTCGACCCAGCGGGGGGGCCAGATACGCAGTATTTT. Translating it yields CATSRVDPAGGPDTQYF.

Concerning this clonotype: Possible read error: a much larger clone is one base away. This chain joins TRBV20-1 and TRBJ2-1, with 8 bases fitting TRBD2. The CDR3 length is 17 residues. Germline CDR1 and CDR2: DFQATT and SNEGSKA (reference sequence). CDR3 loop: CCASLAGTLSSYNEQFF. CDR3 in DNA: TGCTGTGCTAGTCTAGCGGGCACCCTTAGCTCCTACAATGAGCAGTTCTTC.

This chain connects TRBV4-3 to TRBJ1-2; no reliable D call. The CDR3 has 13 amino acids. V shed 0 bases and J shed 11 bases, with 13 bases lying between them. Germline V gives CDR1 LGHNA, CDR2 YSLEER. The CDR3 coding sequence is TGCGCCAGCAGCCAAGATGCCAGACCTATTTACACCTTC. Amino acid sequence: CASSQDARPIYTF.

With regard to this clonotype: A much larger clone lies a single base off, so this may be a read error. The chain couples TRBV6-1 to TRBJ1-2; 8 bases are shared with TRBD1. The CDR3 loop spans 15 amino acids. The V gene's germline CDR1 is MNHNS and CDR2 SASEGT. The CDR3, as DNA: TGTGCCAGCAGCCCGCAGGGGGCCGGGATCTATGGCTTCACCTTC. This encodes CASSPQGAGIYGFTF.

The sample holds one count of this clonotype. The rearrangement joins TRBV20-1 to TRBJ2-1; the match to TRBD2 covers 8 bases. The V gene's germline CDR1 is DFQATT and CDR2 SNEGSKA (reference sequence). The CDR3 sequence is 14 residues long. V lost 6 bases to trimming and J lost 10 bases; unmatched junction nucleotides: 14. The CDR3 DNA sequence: TGCAGTGCGGTCGGGACTAGTGGGATTGTCGAGCAGTTCTTC. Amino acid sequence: CSAVGTSGIVEQFF.

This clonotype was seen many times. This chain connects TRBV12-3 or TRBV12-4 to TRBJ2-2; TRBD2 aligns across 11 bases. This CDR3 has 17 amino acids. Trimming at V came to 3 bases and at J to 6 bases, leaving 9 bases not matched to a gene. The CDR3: CASSFRALAGVAGELFF. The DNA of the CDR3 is TGTGCCAGCAGTTTTCGGGCACTAGCGGGAGTGGCCGGGGAGCTGTTTTTT.

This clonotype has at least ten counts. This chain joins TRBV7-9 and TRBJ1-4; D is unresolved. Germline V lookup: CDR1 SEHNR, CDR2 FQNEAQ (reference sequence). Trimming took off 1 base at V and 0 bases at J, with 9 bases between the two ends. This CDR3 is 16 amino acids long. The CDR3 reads CASSLVHNATNEKLFF. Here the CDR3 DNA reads TGTGCCAGCAGCTTAGTGCATAACGCAACTAATGAAAAACTGTTTTTT. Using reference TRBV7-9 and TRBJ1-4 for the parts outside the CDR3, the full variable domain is DTGVSQNPRHKITKRGQNVTFRCDPISEHNRLYWYRQTLGQGPEFLTYFQNEAQLEKSRLLSDRFSAERPKGSFSTLEIQRTEQGDSAMYLCASSLVHNATNEKLFFGSGTQLSVL.

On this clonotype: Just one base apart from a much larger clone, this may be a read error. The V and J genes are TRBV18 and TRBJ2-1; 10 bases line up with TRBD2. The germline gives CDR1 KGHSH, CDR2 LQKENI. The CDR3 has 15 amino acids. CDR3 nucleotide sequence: TGTGCCAGCTCACCATCCAGCGGGAGGGCCTTTGAGCCGTTCTTC. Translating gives CASSPSSGRAFEPFF.

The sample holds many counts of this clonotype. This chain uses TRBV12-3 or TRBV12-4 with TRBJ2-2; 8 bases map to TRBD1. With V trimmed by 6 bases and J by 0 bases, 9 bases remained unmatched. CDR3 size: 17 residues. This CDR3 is CASRDPAGGANTGELFF. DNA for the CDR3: TGTGCCAGCAGGGACCCCGCAGGGGGCGCGAACACCGGGGAGCTGTTTTTT.

CDR3 DNA sequence: TGTGCCAGCAGTAAAGGGGGGACTAGCGGGGCCCGGGAGACCCAGTACTTC. It codes for CASSKGGTSGARETQYF. The chain is built from TRBV6-1 and TRBJ2-5; TRBD2 matches 13 bases. The CDR3 has 17 amino acids. The V gene end was trimmed by 5 bases and the J gene end by 5 bases; junction bases not matched to a gene: 11. CDR1 is MNHNS and CDR2 is SASEGT in the germline V gene.

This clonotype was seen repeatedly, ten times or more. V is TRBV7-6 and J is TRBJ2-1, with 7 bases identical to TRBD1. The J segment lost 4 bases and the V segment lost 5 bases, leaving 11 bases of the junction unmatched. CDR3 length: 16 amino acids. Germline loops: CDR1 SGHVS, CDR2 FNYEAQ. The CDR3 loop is CASSRSPGQTYNEQFF. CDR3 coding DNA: TGTGCCAGCAGCCGGTCTCCGGGACAGACGTACAATGAGCAGTTCTTC.

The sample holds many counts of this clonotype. CDR3 protein: CATYSRGLHEQYF. In DNA, the CDR3 is TGTGCCACTTATAGCAGGGGCCTTCACGAGCAGTACTTC. The chain links TRBV6-1 to TRBJ2-7; TRBD1 is a possible D gene (6 bases). This CDR3 has 13 amino acids. The germline V gene has CDR1 MNHNS and CDR2 SASEGT. Trimming removed 10 bases at V and 5 bases at J, with 18 bases between.

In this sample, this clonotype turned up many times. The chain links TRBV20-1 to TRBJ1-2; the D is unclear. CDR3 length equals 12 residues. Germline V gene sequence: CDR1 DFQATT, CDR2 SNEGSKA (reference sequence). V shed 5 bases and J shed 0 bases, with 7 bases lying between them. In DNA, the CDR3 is TGCAGTGCTGTTGCGACTAACTATGGCTACACCTTC. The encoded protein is CSAVATNYGYTF.

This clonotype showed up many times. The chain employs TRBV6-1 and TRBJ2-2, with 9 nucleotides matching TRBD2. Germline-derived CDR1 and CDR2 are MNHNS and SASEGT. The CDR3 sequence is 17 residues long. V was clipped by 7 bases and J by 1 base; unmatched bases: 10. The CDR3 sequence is CASKGPKAGGNTGELFF. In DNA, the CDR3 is TGTGCCAGCAAAGGCCCTAAAGCGGGAGGGAACACCGGGGAGCTGTTTTTT.

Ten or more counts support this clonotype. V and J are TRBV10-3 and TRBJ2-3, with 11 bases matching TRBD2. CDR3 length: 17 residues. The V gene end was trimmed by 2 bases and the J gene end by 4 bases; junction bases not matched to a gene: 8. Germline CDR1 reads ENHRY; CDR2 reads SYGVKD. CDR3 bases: TGTGCCATCAGTGAGCCGACCTGGACTAGCGGGTCAGATACGCAGTATTTT. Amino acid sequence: CAISEPTWTSGSDTQYF.

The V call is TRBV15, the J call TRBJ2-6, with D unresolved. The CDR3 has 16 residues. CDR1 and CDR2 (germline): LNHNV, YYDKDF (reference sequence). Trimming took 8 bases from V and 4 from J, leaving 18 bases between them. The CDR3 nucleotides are TGTGCCACCTGTCGCACCAAGAAGTTGGGGGCCAACGTCCTGACTTTC. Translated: CATCRTKKLGANVLTF. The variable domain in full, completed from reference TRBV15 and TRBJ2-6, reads DAMVIQNPRYQVTQFGKPVTLSCSQTLNHNVMYWYQQKSSQAPKLLFHYYDKDFNNEADTPDNFQSRRPNTSFCFLDIRSPGLGDTAMYLCATCRTKKLGANVLTFGAGSRLTVL.

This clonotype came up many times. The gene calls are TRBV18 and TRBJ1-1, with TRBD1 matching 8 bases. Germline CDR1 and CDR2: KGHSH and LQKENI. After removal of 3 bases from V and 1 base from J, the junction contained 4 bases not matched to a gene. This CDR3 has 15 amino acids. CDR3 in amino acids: CASSPGQGRNTEAFF. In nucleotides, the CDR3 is TGTGCCAGCTCACCTGGACAGGGTAGGAACACTGAAGCTTTCTTT.

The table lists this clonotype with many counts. CDR3 region: CASSFSGATNEKLFF. For the CDR3, the DNA is TGCGCCAGCAGCTTCAGCGGTGCAACTAATGAAAAACTGTTTTTT. This chain joins TRBV5-1 and TRBJ1-4; no definite D call. The CDR3 sequence is 15 residues long. Trimming removed 2 bases at V and 0 bases at J, with 8 bases between. Germline assignment: CDR1 SGHRS and CDR2 YFSETQ.

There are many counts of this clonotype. In DNA, the CDR3 is TGTGCCATCAGTGAGACCGACAGCCAAGAGACCCAGTACTTC. It codes for CAISETDSQETQYF. The chain has TRBV10-3 and TRBJ2-5; tentative D call: TRBD1 (5 bases). Trimming stripped 2 bases from V and 1 base from J, with 8 bases between. The germline CDR1 and CDR2 sequences are ENHRY and SYGVKD. The CDR3 runs 14 residues.

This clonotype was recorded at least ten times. The CDR3 bases are TGCAGTGCCATGCCGGCGAGCTCCTACAATGAGCAGTTCTTC. Translated, it gives CSAMPASSYNEQFF. The chain is built from TRBV20-1 and TRBJ2-1; D unclear. Per the germline V gene, CDR1 is DFQATT and CDR2 is SNEGSKA (reference sequence). The V end lost 6 bases, the J end lost 0 bases, and 12 bases lay between the germline ends. The CDR3 sequence is 14 residues long.

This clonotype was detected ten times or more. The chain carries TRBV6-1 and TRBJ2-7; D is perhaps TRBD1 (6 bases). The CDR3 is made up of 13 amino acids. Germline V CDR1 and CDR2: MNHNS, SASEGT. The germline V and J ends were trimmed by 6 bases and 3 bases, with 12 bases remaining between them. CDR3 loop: CASREGHYYEQYF. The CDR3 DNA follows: TGTGCCAGCAGAGAGGGACATTACTACGAGCAGTACTTC.